A single sample is the source of the 26 T cell receptor beta chains below, sequenced in a study of blood T cell repertoires in COVID-19 (dated by TCRdb to 2020 to 2021). Receptors were amplified or captured by the immunoSEQ multiplex PCR assay. This is the immuneACCESS table as TCRdb keeps it, with only in-frame sequences that have V and J called. A part of the clones is gone; compared with another copy, unresolved V genes explain less than half, and the rest is unexplained. In this sample the table shows over 35,000 clones, around four fifths of which occur a single time. The ten largest clonotypes hold about 15% of the sample. Sequences were obtained from peripheral blood. Receptors originate from a human donor in a cohort sampled during active COVID-19.

The chain couples TRBV4-3 to TRBJ1-4, with D maybe TRBD1 (5 bases). The V end lost 2 bases, the J end lost 6 bases, and 10 bases lay between the germline ends. The germline V gene encodes CDR1 LGHNA and CDR2 YSLEER. The CDR3 has 14 amino acids. CDR3 nucleotide sequence: TGCGCCAGCAGCCAATCGGGGGGGGATGAAAAACTGTTTTTT. Encoded protein: CASSQSGGDEKLFF.

This clone was counted between two and nine times. The J gene is TRBJ2-1, the V gene TRBV24-1; perhaps TRBD2 as D (5 bases). Germline V lookup: CDR1 KGHDR, CDR2 SFDVKD. The ends were cut back, 4 bases at V and 2 bases at J, with 11 bases in the middle. The CDR3 is 15 amino acids. As DNA, the CDR3 is TGTGCCACCAGTGACCCCGAGGGAACCTACAATGAGCAGTTCTTC. Residues: CATSDPEGTYNEQFF.

This clone occurred a few times. CDR3 residues: CASSILSRGQLLNSPLHF. In DNA, the CDR3 is TGTGCCAGTAGTATCCTAAGTAGGGGACAGCTGCTGAATTCACCCCTCCACTTT. The gene calls are TRBV19 and TRBJ1-6; 7 bases map to TRBD1. The J segment lost 7 bases and the V segment lost 3 bases, leaving 15 bases of the junction unmatched. Germline CDR1 is LNHDA and CDR2 is SQIVND (reference sequence). This CDR3 contains 18 residues. Using reference TRBV19 and TRBJ1-6 for the parts outside the CDR3, the full variable domain is DGGITQSPKYLFRKEGQNVTLSCEQNLNHDAMYWYRQDPGQGLRLIYYSQIVNDFQKGDIAEGYSVSREKKESFPLTVTSAQKNPTAFYLCASSILSRGQLLNSPLHFGNGTRLTVT.

This chain uses TRBV20-1 with TRBJ1-2; 7 bases map to TRBD1. CDR1 is DFQATT, CDR2 SNEGSKA, per germline (reference sequence). The CDR3 is made up of 11 amino acids. The trim removed 2 bases at V and 8 bases at J, leaving 2 bases unmatched. CDR3 DNA sequence: TGCAGTGCTAGAACAGGGGAGGGCTACACCTTC. This translates into CSARTGEGYTF.

The chain is built from TRBV7-9 and TRBJ1-5; unclear D gene. The germline CDR1 and CDR2 sequences are SEHNR and FQNEAQ (reference sequence). Trimming took 1 base from V and 7 from J, leaving 11 bases between them. The CDR3 loop spans 14 amino acids. The CDR3 coding sequence is TGTGCCAGCAGCTTAGAAGGTGGAGGGCAGCCCCAGCATTTT. Translation: CASSLEGGGQPQHF.

J is TRBJ2-1 and V is TRBV24-1; weak D call: TRBD1 (6 bases). Germline-derived CDR1 and CDR2 are KGHDR and SFDVKD. V shed 7 bases and J shed 4 bases, with 10 bases lying between them. This CDR3 is 13 amino acids long. CDR3 in DNA: TGTGCCACCAGACGGACAGATTACAATGAGCAGTTCTTC. This sequence encodes CATRRTDYNEQFF.

The chain joins TRBV2 to TRBJ2-3; 13 bases are shared with TRBD2. Germline CDR1 reads SNHLY; CDR2 reads FYNNEI. CDR3 length: 15 amino acids. The V segment lost 7 bases and the J segment 4 bases; nucleotides outside the gene matches: 5. The CDR3 DNA reads TGTGCCAGCACCCGGACTAGCGGGGGTGCAGATACGCAGTATTTT. Its translation: CASTRTSGGADTQYF.

This chain connects TRBV5-1 to TRBJ2-3, with 9 bases matching TRBD2. With 1 base clipped from V and 4 bases from J, the junction kept 7 bases outside the gene matches. The CDR3 has 16 residues. The germline gives CDR1 SGHRS, CDR2 YFSETQ. The CDR3 DNA reads TGCGCCAGCAGCTTGTTAGGCGGGGGGGGGTCAGATACGCAGTATTTT. Its protein product is CASSLLGGGGSDTQYF.

This rearrangement joins TRBV5-1 to TRBJ1-4; the D gene is possibly TRBD1 (5 bases). The V and J ends lost 6 bases and 5 bases respectively, with 14 bases between them. The CDR3 contains 14 residues. From germline, CDR1 is SGHRS and CDR2 YFSETQ. In nucleotides, the CDR3 is TGCGCCAGCACCCCGGACATCCAAAATGAAAAACTGTTTTTT. Translation: CASTPDIQNEKLFF.

V and J are TRBV2 and TRBJ2-1, with D uncertain. The CDR3 length is 11 residues. Germline-derived CDR1 and CDR2 are SNHLY and FYNNEI. V lost 6 bases and J 4 bases, leaving 4 bases between the germline ends. DNA for the CDR3: TGTGCCAGCAGGCAGTACAATGAGCAGTTCTTC. Residues: CASRQYNEQFF.

The V and J genes are TRBV5-1 and TRBJ1-2; D may be TRBD1 (5 bases). CDR1 and CDR2 from the germline V gene are SGHRS and YFSETQ. V was trimmed by 1 base and J by 2 bases, leaving 9 bases between them. There are 14 residues in the CDR3. The DNA for the CDR3 is TGCGCCAGCAGCTTGCAGGGCGAGAACTATGGCTACACCTTC. Protein sequence: CASSLQGENYGYTF.

The chain combines TRBV19 with TRBJ2-7; possible D gene TRBD2, 6 bases. Trimming removed 5 bases from V and 4 bases from J, with 15 bases in between. This CDR3 has 14 amino acids. Germline CDR1 is LNHDA and CDR2 is SQIVND (reference sequence). The CDR3 DNA reads TGTGCCAGTAGTTCGGCACGGGACTCATACGAGCAGTACTTC. It encodes CASSSARDSYEQYF.

V gene TRBV9 combines with J gene TRBJ1-1, with 11 bases fitting TRBD1. The trim removed 3 bases at V and 6 bases at J, leaving 4 bases unmatched. The V gene's germline CDR1 is SGDLS and CDR2 YYNGEE. The CDR3 spans 14 residues. CDR3 sequence reads: CASSAGTGGPEAFF. For the CDR3, the DNA is TGTGCCAGCAGCGCCGGGACAGGGGGACCTGAAGCTTTCTTT.

The J gene is TRBJ2-3, the V gene TRBV6-4; 9 bases match TRBD2. J lost 8 bases, V lost 3 bases, and 3 bases had no gene match. The CDR3 has 13 amino acids. Per the germline V gene, CDR1 is MRHNA and CDR2 is SNTAGT. CDR3 loop: CASSEGAGGTQYF. CDR3 nucleotide sequence: TGTGCCAGCAGTGAGGGAGCGGGGGGTACGCAGTATTTT.

The chain joins TRBV10-1 to TRBJ1-6; no reliable D call. V shed 0 bases and J shed 9 bases, with 12 bases lying between them. This CDR3 region has 15 residues. CDR1 is WNHNN and CDR2 is SYGVQD in the germline V gene (reference sequence). The CDR3 is CASSESGTPGSPLHF. In DNA form, the CDR3 reads TGCGCCAGCAGTGAGTCAGGCACCCCGGGTTCACCCCTCCACTTT.

This chain joins TRBV12-3 or TRBV12-4 and TRBJ1-1, with 8 nucleotides matching TRBD1. V was clipped by 6 bases and J by 6 bases; unmatched bases: 6. CDR3 length: 13 residues. This CDR3 is CASRTGGVPEAFF. The CDR3 DNA reads as TGTGCCAGCAGAACAGGGGGTGTCCCTGAAGCTTTCTTT.

The rearrangement joins TRBV9 to TRBJ1-2, with D perhaps TRBD1 (5 bases). The CDR3 sequence is 12 residues long. Germline V gene sequence: CDR1 SGDLS, CDR2 YYNGEE. V lost 3 bases, J lost 8 bases, and 11 bases lay in between. This CDR3 reads CASSADSRGYTF. DNA of the CDR3: TGTGCCAGCAGCGCTGACAGCCGGGGCTACACCTTC.

This chain joins TRBV12-3 or TRBV12-4 and TRBJ2-7; TRBD2 aligns across 7 bases. V shed 7 bases, J shed 5 bases, and the junction held 5 bases outside the gene matches. The CDR3 has 12 amino acids. CDR3 sequence (DNA): TGTGCCAGCATGGAGCGGGGAAACGAGCAGTACTTC. Protein sequence: CASMERGNEQYF.

The rearrangement links TRBV19 to TRBJ2-7, with D perhaps matching TRBD1 (6 bases). The V end lost 8 bases, the J end lost 4 bases, and 9 bases lay between the germline ends. Germline values: CDR1 LNHDA, CDR2 SQIVND (reference sequence). The CDR3 spans 11 residues. The CDR3 here is CASSDRYEQYF. The DNA of the CDR3 is TGTGCCAGTTCGGACAGATACGAGCAGTACTTC.

The J gene is TRBJ1-6, the V gene TRBV5-4; D call uncertain. Germline V gene lookup returns CDR1 SGHNT and CDR2 YYREEE (reference sequence). The CDR3 extends over 13 amino acids. With 6 bases removed from V and 11 bases from J, the gap between germline ends came to 15 bases. CDR3 region: CASTRERAAPLHF. CDR3 sequence (DNA): TGTGCCAGCACGAGAGAGAGAGCGGCACCCCTCCACTTT.

V is TRBV12-5 and J is TRBJ1-6, with D possibly TRBD1 on 5 matching bases. The germline CDR1 and CDR2 sequences are LGHNT and FRNRAP. This CDR3 is built from 13 residues. Deletions cut 7 bases from V and 10 bases from J, with 14 bases between. The CDR3, as DNA: TGTGCTAGTGAACCAGGGTACGGGTCACCCCTCCACTTT. As protein: CASEPGYGSPLHF.

This rearrangement joins TRBV11-2 to TRBJ1-2; D unresolved. CDR1 is SGHAT and CDR2 is FQNNGV in the germline V gene. This CDR3 comprises 13 residues. V lost 5 bases to trimming and J lost 4 bases, with 11 bases between them. As DNA, the CDR3 is TGTGCCAGCAGCCCCTCGCGGGTCTATGGCTACACCTTC. Translation gives CASSPSRVYGYTF.

The chain couples TRBV5-1 to TRBJ2-7, with a possible D match to TRBD1 (6 bases). Trimming took off 6 bases at V and 0 bases at J, with 25 bases between the two ends. The CDR3 has 18 amino acids. The germline CDR1 and CDR2 sequences are SGHRS and YFSETQ. The CDR3 loop is CASTKRLPSGVNSYEQYF. The DNA of the CDR3 is TGCGCCAGCACCAAACGACTCCCTTCAGGGGTAAACTCCTACGAGCAGTACTTC.

V and J are TRBV9 and TRBJ2-1, with 7 bases that match TRBD2. Germline CDR1 and CDR2: SGDLS and YYNGEE. The ends lost 6 bases at V and 5 bases at J; junction bases unmatched: 8. The CDR3 loop spans 14 amino acids. The CDR3 spells CASNRIGGDNEQFF. Here the CDR3 DNA reads TGTGCCAGCAATAGAATTGGGGGGGACAATGAGCAGTTCTTC. The full variable domain, in which reference TRBV9 and TRBJ2-1 provide the parts outside the CDR3, is DSGVTQTPKHLITATGQRVTLRCSPRSGDLSVYWYQQSLDQGLQFLIQYYNGEERAKGNILERFSAQQFPDLHSELNLSSLELGDSALYFCASNRIGGDNEQFFGPGTRLTVL.

V is TRBV7-9 and J is TRBJ2-6; 12 positions match TRBD2. The length of the CDR3 is 18 residues. After removal of 5 bases from V and 0 bases from J, the junction contained 5 bases not matched to a gene. CDR1 and CDR2 (germline): SEHNR, FQNEAQ (reference sequence). In DNA, the CDR3 is TGTGCCAGCAGCCAGAGGACTAGCGGGGACTCTGGGGCCAACGTCCTGACTTTC. This encodes CASSQRTSGDSGANVLTF.

This clone is medium-sized by share. CDR3 protein: CASSQDPLAGGSGQFF. DNA for the CDR3: TGCGCCAGCAGCCAAGACCCCCTAGCGGGGGGGTCGGGCCAGTTCTTC. The chain carries TRBV4-3 and TRBJ2-1; TRBD2 matches at 12 bases. In germline, CDR1 is LGHNA, CDR2 YSLEER. V dropped 0 bases and J dropped 13; count of bases not matched to a gene: 10. This CDR3 has 16 amino acids.